This TCR beta chain was recovered during a study of response to subunit inactivated influenza vaccine. The study's findings and limits: Authors suggested each seasonal influenza vaccination recruits few new T cells.

Of note for this clonotype: Its specificity is unknown.

V shed 1 base and J 1 base; nucleotides not matched to a gene: 5. Germline CDR1 SGHVS, CDR2 FNYEAQ. The CDR3 runs 17 residues. TCRdb passed the RT-PCR reads through MiXCR, listing each CDR3 protein once. The sample carries roughly 700,000 distinct CDR3 sequences, approximately 15% recorded once. The chain couples TRBV7-6 to TRBJ1-3; 9 bases map to TRBD1. The source was PBMCs from blood, collected around 15 days before vaccination. The receptor was isolated from a man aged 50-60 years who received an inactivated influenza vaccine. The CDR3 spells CASSLEKQGASGNTIYF. CDR3 DNA sequence: TGTGCCAGCAGCTTAGAGAAACAGGGGGCTTCTGGAAACACCATATATTTT.